This note documents a single TCR beta chain sequence. Antigen unknown. This was a deep-level run. Only in-frame clones appear in the TCRdb table, and some are missing; sequencing was by immunoSEQ multiplex PCR. In the table there are 2 million to 2.5 million clones, 92% of which are singletons. This specimen belongs to a study of shared clonotypes between healthy human individuals. The CDR3 totals 14 residues. Trimming left V 0 bases short and J 8 bases short, with 16 bases between. CDR1 and CDR2 (germline): SQVTM, ANQGSEA. Findings of the study overall: An effect of sequencing depth on clonotype sharing among donors was expected.

This clonotype was obtained from a young man in good health. Some clones in this sample may be carry-over from other donors' samples. The rearrangement uses TRBV29-1 and TRBJ1-2; D is unresolved. The specimen was naive CD4+ T cells from PBMCs. Subset denoted: CD45RA+ positively selected. The chain's CDR3 is CSVEDRTYTEGYTF. The CDR3 bases are TGCAGCGTTGAAGATCGGACGTACACTGAGGGCTACACCTTC.